This TCR beta chain was sequenced in a study of T cells in Graves' hyperthyroidism and ophthalmopathy. Study-wide background: Blood was drawn when the patient was first diagnosed and still untreated. Overall study findings and caveats: Researchers found most expanded thyroid clonotypes above 0.001 in blood as well.

Absence of ophthalmopathy progression within 18 months defined stable Graves' hyperthyroidism. These patients, aged 18 to 65, had recently diagnosed hyperthyroidism lasting under 2 months. This clonotype was picked up many times. Its target is not known. Amplification yielded TCR beta CDR3 regions, with RNA transcripts as the source. HTBI primers drove first-round RT-PCR of the TCR CDR3. TCRdb itself ran the multiplex PCR reads through MiXCR, one entry per CDR3 protein. The table records around 450,000 distinct CDR3 sequences, roughly 15% of them present only once. The germline CDR1 and CDR2 sequences are SGHTA and FQGNSA. There are 16 residues in the CDR3. The ends were cut back, 5 bases at V and 2 bases at J, with 17 bases in the middle.

The chain carries TRBV7-2 and TRBJ2-3; possibly TRBD2 for D (5 bases). The receptor was derived from a woman younger than 30 with Graves' hyperthyroidism. The sample taken for sequencing was blood. The DNA of the CDR3 is TGTGCCAGCAGCCGCCCGGTGGCTAGCTCCACAGATACGCAGTATTTT. This translates into CASSRPVASSTDTQYF.